This T cell receptor beta chain came from a study of spatial heterogeneity in lung cancer. One entry per CDR3 protein, called by TCRdb with MiXCR from the 5' RACE reads. The data contain 100,000 to 120,000 distinct CDR3 sequences, 9.5% to 14% of them singletons. Germline CDR1 LGHNA, CDR2 YNFKEQ. The V gene end was trimmed by 0 bases and the J gene end by 5 bases; junction bases not matched to a gene: 4. This CDR3 is 16 amino acids long. Time point noted: blood at routine non-recurrence follow-up after resection. The source was PBMCs, collected at follow-up. The TCR sequence derives from a female donor with early-stage non-small cell lung cancer. V gene TRBV4-2 combines with J gene TRBJ2-3; 11 bases align to TRBD2. The CDR3 bases are TGTGCCAGCAGCCAAGACCCCGGACTAGCGGGAGATACGCAGTATTTT. The encoded protein is CASSQDPGLAGDTQYF.